These 21 T cell receptor beta chains were all obtained from the same sample, sequenced in a study of blood T cell repertoires in COVID-19. Produced via immunoSEQ multiplex PCR; TCRdb's table is partial and in-frame only. The data hold nearly 50,000 clones, with roughly 88% observed a single time. The specimen was peripheral blood. The receptor set was obtained from a human donor in a cohort sampled during active COVID-19.

The gene calls are TRBV5-8 and TRBJ2-1; 11 nucleotides match TRBD1. Germline V CDR1 and CDR2: SGHTS, YDEGEE. CDR3 length: 15 residues. J gave up 9 bases and V 6 bases, and 11 bases lay outside the gene matches. CDR3 sequence: CASNLPGQGGREQFF. The CDR3 DNA follows: TGTGCCAGCAACCTCCCGGGACAGGGGGGCCGTGAGCAGTTCTTC.

Here the CDR3 DNA reads TGTGCCAGCAGCCTCTATAAACAGGGACCCAACTATGGCTACACCTTC. This translates into CASSLYKQGPNYGYTF. This chain joins TRBV7-9 and TRBJ1-2; a weak D match, TRBD1 (6 bases). The germline V gene encodes CDR1 SEHNR and CDR2 FQNEAQ (reference sequence). The CDR3 is 16 amino acids. The V end lost 5 bases, the J end lost 2 bases, and 18 bases lay between the germline ends.

The rearrangement joins TRBV30 to TRBJ2-3, with D possibly TRBD2 on 7 matching bases. Trimming removed 7 bases from V and 0 bases from J, with 17 bases in between. CDR3 length equals 15 residues. Looked up from germline, CDR1 is GTSNPN and CDR2 is SVGIG (reference sequence). The CDR3: CASTGEGGSTDTQYF. The CDR3 coding sequence is TGTGCCTCCACCGGAGAGGGGGGGAGCACAGATACGCAGTATTTT.

The chain uses TRBV2 and TRBJ2-1; TRBD1 matches 9 bases. The CDR3 runs to 15 residues. CDR1 and CDR2 (germline): SNHLY, FYNNEI. V was pared by 4 bases and J by 10 bases, with 11 bases of the junction left unmatched. CDR3 DNA sequence: TGTGCCAGCAGTGGCCGGGACAGGGTGGTTGAGGAGCAGTTCTTC. Translating gives CASSGRDRVVEEQFF.

The V and J genes are TRBV27 and TRBJ2-1, with 11 bases lining up with TRBD2. The V and J ends lost 4 bases and 4 bases, in that order; junction bases with no gene match: 6. The V gene's germline CDR1 is MNHEY and CDR2 SMNVEV (reference sequence). CDR3 length equals 16 residues. In nucleotides, the CDR3 is TGTGCCAGCAGTTCAGGGACTAGCGGTTTTTACAATGAGCAGTTCTTC. Protein product: CASSSGTSGFYNEQFF.

The chain combines TRBV3-1 (or the pseudogene TRBV3-2) with TRBJ1-2; perhaps TRBD1 as D (5 bases). CDR1 is LGHDT and CDR2 is YNNKEL in the germline V gene (reference sequence). The CDR3 length is 12 residues. Deletions cut 8 bases from V and 6 bases from J, with 13 bases between. CDR3 DNA sequence: TGTGCCAGCCAAGGAGGGGTACATGGCTACACCTTC. Its protein product is CASQGGVHGYTF.

The chain uses TRBV4-1 and TRBJ2-1; 12 nucleotides line up with TRBD2. The CDR3 sequence is 18 residues long. The ends lost 1 base at V and 0 bases at J; junction bases unmatched: 4. Germline loops: CDR1 MGHRA, CDR2 YSYEKL. CDR3 protein: CASSQGTSGVSSYNEQFF. DNA of the CDR3: TGCGCCAGCAGCCAAGGGACTAGCGGGGTGAGCTCCTACAATGAGCAGTTCTTC.

This chain connects TRBV7-3 to TRBJ2-3; D might be TRBD1 (5 bases). Germline assignment: CDR1 SGHTA and CDR2 FQGTGA. V shed 6 bases and J shed 6 bases, with 10 bases lying between them. This CDR3 has 12 amino acids. CDR3 sequence reads: CASRSPGDTQYF. The DNA for the CDR3 is TGTGCCAGCAGGTCCCCAGGGGATACGCAGTATTTT.

The chain employs TRBV5-1 and TRBJ1-1, with a possible D match to TRBD1 (5 bases). Germline values: CDR1 SGHRS, CDR2 YFSETQ. There are 16 residues in the CDR3. With 4 bases removed from V and 3 bases from J, the gap between germline ends came to 19 bases. The CDR3 loop reads CASSPDGRGGDTEAFF. DNA of the CDR3: TGCGCCAGCAGCCCGGATGGAAGGGGAGGGGACACTGAAGCTTTCTTT.

The chain joins TRBV18 to TRBJ2-7; 9 positions agree with TRBD2. From germline, CDR1 is KGHSH and CDR2 LQKENI. This CDR3 is built from 16 residues. The junction had 6 bases not matched to a gene; V was cut back by 0 bases and J by 3 bases. The CDR3 loop reads CASSPPTSGRGYEQYF. CDR3 in DNA: TGTGCCAGCTCACCACCGACTAGCGGCAGAGGCTACGAGCAGTACTTC. The variable domain in full, completed from reference TRBV18 and TRBJ2-7, reads NAGVMQNPRHLVRRRGQEARLRCSPMKGHSHVYWYRQLPEEGLKFMVYLQKENIIDESGMPKERFSAEFPKEGPSILRIQQVVRGDSAAYFCASSPPTSGRGYEQYFGPGTRLTVT.

The rearrangement uses TRBV5-6 and TRBJ1-3; D perhaps matches TRBD1 (6 bases). The V gene's germline CDR1 is SGHDT and CDR2 YYEEEE. The CDR3 runs 15 residues. V gave up 1 base and J gave up 0 bases, with 8 bases separating them. CDR3: CASSLQGISGNTIYF. The CDR3 DNA follows: TGTGCCAGCAGCTTGCAGGGGATCTCTGGAAACACCATATATTTT.

The chain is built from TRBV28 and TRBJ2-2; 12 bases are a match to TRBD2. The CDR3 contains 18 residues. J was trimmed by 7 bases and V by 3 bases; bases with no gene match: 12. The germline V gene encodes CDR1 MDHEN and CDR2 SYDVKM. The CDR3 bases are TGTGCCAGCAGTTTGATTGTGACTAGCGGGAGATATGGCGGGGAGCTGTTTTTT. It codes for CASSLIVTSGRYGGELFF.

Only a few counts were recorded for this clone. The rearrangement joins TRBV7-3 to TRBJ2-7; 9 nucleotides match TRBD2. The V gene's germline CDR1 is SGHTA and CDR2 FQGTGA. CDR3 length: 15 amino acids. Unmatched junction bases numbered 12, after V lost 5 bases and J lost 7 bases. The CDR3 DNA reads TGTGCCAGCAGCCCCCGGCTAGCGGGGCCGGAGGAGCAGTACTTC. Translating it yields CASSPRLAGPEEQYF.

To note about this clone: Distinct nucleotide sequences in the sample also encode this CDR3. The chain links TRBV30 to TRBJ1-1; weak D call: TRBD1 (5 bases). The CDR3 sequence is 13 residues long. The germline CDR1 and CDR2 sequences are GTSNPN and SVGIG (reference sequence). V lost 1 base, J lost 1 base, and 7 bases lay in between. The CDR3 spells CAWSDQGNTEAFF. As DNA, the CDR3 is TGTGCCTGGAGTGACCAGGGGAACACTGAAGCTTTCTTT.

The genes are TRBV12-5 and TRBJ2-7, with a tentative D call TRBD1 (6 bases). Trimming took 0 bases from V and 0 from J, leaving 15 bases between them. CDR3 length: 17 amino acids. Germline lookup yields CDR1 LGHNT and CDR2 FRNRAP. For the CDR3, the DNA is TGTGCTAGTGGTTTGGTACAGCAGGCAGGGGTCTCCTACGAGCAGTACTTC. It codes for CASGLVQQAGVSYEQYF.

The rearrangement joins TRBV11-2 to TRBJ1-1, with TRBD1 as a possible D gene (6 bases). The CDR3 has 13 residues. Per germline, CDR1 SGHAT and CDR2 FQNNGV. Between the trimmed V and J ends, which lost 5 bases and 7 bases, there was a span of 14 bases. The DNA for the CDR3 is TGTGCCAGCAGCGATCAAGGGGGATTTGAAGCTTTCTTT. This codes for CASSDQGGFEAFF.

The chain combines TRBV4-2 with TRBJ2-7, with 8 nucleotides matching TRBD2. V gave up 1 base and J gave up 6 bases; unmatched junction bases: 11. Per germline, CDR1 LGHNA and CDR2 YNFKEQ. This CDR3 region has 16 residues. The CDR3 DNA sequence: TGTGCCAGCAGCCAAGCGGGGGGGTCTAGTAGGGTCGAGCAGTACTTC. This encodes CASSQAGGSSRVEQYF.

This rearrangement joins TRBV27 to TRBJ2-1; 12 positions agree with TRBD2. The CDR3 runs 19 residues. Trimming removed 2 bases from V and 3 bases from J; junction bases left unmatched: 11. Germline V gives CDR1 MNHEY, CDR2 SMNVEV (reference sequence). The CDR3 protein is CASSLVGTGLAGIYNEQFF. DNA for the CDR3: TGTGCCAGCAGTTTAGTTGGGACCGGACTAGCGGGGATCTACAATGAGCAGTTCTTC.

The V gene is TRBV4-2, the J gene TRBJ1-5; maybe TRBD1 (6 bases). The length of the CDR3 is 14 residues. Trimming cost V 0 bases and J 15 bases, with 18 bases left between them. Per germline, CDR1 LGHNA and CDR2 YNFKEQ. CDR3 region: CASSQDPGDRTLHF. Here the CDR3 DNA reads TGTGCCAGCAGCCAAGACCCAGGGGACCGTACCCTGCATTTT.

This clone has just one count. The chain uses TRBV7-6 and TRBJ2-1; D gene uncertain. The CDR3 is 15 residues long. Trimming left V 1 base short and J 2 bases short, with 9 bases between. Germline V gives CDR1 SGHVS, CDR2 FNYEAQ. The CDR3 loop is CASSLDGRTYNEQFF. The CDR3 DNA reads as TGTGCCAGCAGCTTAGATGGCAGGACCTACAATGAGCAGTTCTTC.

V gene TRBV11-2 combines with J gene TRBJ2-7; 10 bases match TRBD1. The trim removed 5 bases at V and 5 bases at J, leaving 9 bases unmatched. The CDR3 spans 15 residues. Germline V gives CDR1 SGHAT, CDR2 FQNNGV. CDR3 bases: TGTGCCAGCAGCCGTACCGGGACAGGGGTTCACGAGCAGTACTTC. It is translated as CASSRTGTGVHEQYF.